A selection of T cell receptor beta chains follows, all from one sample in a study of T cell responses to AZD1222 COVID-19 vaccine. Sequencing was performed with immunoSEQ multiplex PCR; in TCRdb, only in-frame clones are kept and a portion is missing. The profile shows some 150,000 clones, over 70% of them singletons. The sequencing here drew on peripheral blood, taken 28 days after the second AZD1222 dose. Source of these receptors: an adult who received the AZD1222 COVID-19 vaccine. The CDR3 runs from the conserved cysteine through the conserved F or W. The D gene is left open where the match is weak. Clone sizes are given selectively: once, few, many, or a class where the clone is expanded.

D	V	J	size	DNA	CDR3
TRBD1	TRBV18	TRBJ2-2	.	TGTGCCAGCTCACGGACAGGGGCAAACACCGGGGAGCTGTTTTTT	CASSRTGANTGELFF
.	TRBV7-2	TRBJ2-1	.	TGTGCCAGCAGCTCAGCGGCTAGCTCCTACAATGAGCAGTTCTTC	CASSSAASSYNEQFF
.	TRBV6-5	TRBJ1-2	.	TGTGCCAGCAGCCACCGTGGAGTTCATGGCTACACCTTC	CASSHRGVHGYTF
.	TRBV12-3/TRBV12-4	TRBJ2-1	.	TGTGCCAGCAGTGTCAGTGGGTCCGATGAGCAGTTCTTC	CASSVSGSDEQFF
.	TRBV6-6	TRBJ2-7	few	TGTGCCAGCAGTTACCGGAATTTAGGCAACGAGCAGTACTTC	CASSYRNLGNEQYF
TRBD2	TRBV28	TRBJ2-3	once	TGTGCCAGCACTCCAGCGGGAGGGCCGCCAGATACGCAGTATTTT	CASTPAGGPPDTQYF
.	TRBV6-6	TRBJ2-1	once	TGTGCCAGCAGTCCATGGGATACCAACCCCTCCTACAATGAGCAGTTCTTC	CASSPWDTNPSYNEQFF
.	TRBV27	TRBJ2-7	.	TGTGCCAGCACCCGACAGAGCCAGTCCGGGAGCCACGAGCAGTACTTC	CASTRQSQSGSHEQYF
.	TRBV24-1	TRBJ1-2	.	TGTGCCACCAGTGACCCAGGTGAAGGCTATGGCTACACCTTC	CATSDPGEGYGYTF
TRBD2	TRBV10-3	TRBJ2-1	.	TGTGCCATCAGTGAGTCTAGCGGGGGAGTGAATGAGCAGTTCTTC	CAISESSGGVNEQFF
.	TRBV28	TRBJ2-7	.	TGTGCCAGCAGTCCCCCAGGACGCTACGAGCAGTACTTC	CASSPPGRYEQYF
TRBD1	TRBV19	TRBJ2-2	.	TGTGCCAGTACCGTGACAGGGGGCTGGACCGGGGAGCTGTTTTTT	CASTVTGGWTGELFF
.	TRBV6-5	TRBJ1-1	once	TGTGCCAGCACGGGGGTAGGCACTGAAGCTTTCTTT	CASTGVGTEAFF
TRBD1	TRBV9	TRBJ1-2	.	TGTGCCAGCAGCGAGCGACAGGGCTATGGCTACACCTTC	CASSERQGYGYTF
.	TRBV9	TRBJ1-6	.	TGTGCCAGCAGCGCATCCGGGACGGAGGTTTCACCCCTCCACTTT	CASSASGTEVSPLHF
.	TRBV7-9	TRBJ1-2	once	TGTGCCAGCAGCTTACTCGGGGGGAATGGCTACACCTTC	CASSLLGGNGYTF
TRBD1	TRBV7-6	TRBJ2-1	.	TGTGCCAGCAGCCAATCAATAAAACAGGGGCAAAATGAGCAGTTCTTC	CASSQSIKQGQNEQFF
TRBD2	TRBV4-3	TRBJ2-3	few	TGCGCCAGCAGCCAACTTAGCGGGAGGGCAGATACGCAGTATTTT	CASSQLSGRADTQYF
.	TRBV25-1	TRBJ2-7	.	TGTGCCAGCAGTGAATTGAGTCACTCCTACGAGCAGTACTTC	CASSELSHSYEQYF
.	TRBV10-3	TRBJ2-5	.	TGTGCCATCAGTGTCAATCAAGAGACCCAGTACTTC	CAISVNQETQYF
.	TRBV5-1	TRBJ2-1	.	TGCGCCAGCAGCTTCTCGGGCGCCTACAATGAGCAGTTCTTC	CASSFSGAYNEQFF
TRBD1	TRBV7-2	TRBJ1-5	.	TGTGCCAGCAGCTTGACAGGGGGGAATCAGCCCCAGCATTTT	CASSLTGGNQPQHF
.	TRBV10-1	TRBJ1-1	.	TGCGCCAGGGGTCTGGGGGCGGACACTGAAGCTTTCTTT	CARGLGADTEAFF
.	TRBV5-4	TRBJ1-1	.	TGTGCCAGCAGCCCCAGGGGAACCTCTGAAGCTTTCTTT	CASSPRGTSEAFF
TRBD1	TRBV2	TRBJ1-2	.	TGTGCCAAAGGGGGCAACTATGGCTACACCTTC	CAKGGNYGYTF